This T cell receptor delta chain stems from a study of gamma-delta chains in newborns, infants, children. Overall study: Microbial exposure reportedly drives polyclonal innate γδ T cell expansion after birth.

Many counts were recorded for this clone. The CDR3 sequence is 17 residues long. Germline-derived CDR1 and CDR2 are TSWWSYY and QGS. J gave up 0 bases and V 4 bases, and 10 bases lay outside the gene matches. TCRdb reprocessed the reads using CATT. The sample holds several thousand delta-chain clones; about 3.7% are singletons and the top ten take roughly a sixth. Sequenced input: blood. This sequence was found in a child who was a newborn, infant or young child, either healthy, febrile or measles-vaccinated (not recorded which). This chain uses TRDV1 with TRDJ1; 8 positions match TRDD3. The chain's CDR3 is CALGGYYWGAYTDKLIF. CDR3 coding DNA: TGTGCTCTTGGGGGCTACTACTGGGGGGCGTACACCGATAAACTCATCTTT.